This is a list of T cell receptor beta chains from one sample in a study of blood T cells in healthy people across ages. TCRdb redid the calling of the 5' RACE reads with MiXCR, one entry per CDR3 protein. The sample carries about 1.6 million distinct CDR3 sequences, 30% to 40% recorded once. Sequenced sample: blood. These receptors came from a young woman in good health. CDR3s leave out the opening cysteine and the closing phenylalanine or tryptophan. The size entry is marked missing in some rows and otherwise reads once, few, many or a size class.

j_call clone_size v_call cdr3_aa
TRBJ1-2 few TRBV7-2 ASSYGGLIVGGYT
TRBJ2-5 . TRBV27 ASQRETANQETQY
TRBJ2-1 . TRBV27 ASSSGRSYEQF
TRBJ1-1 . TRBV29-1 SVEEGLGQGGTEAF
TRBJ2-7 . TRBV30 AWNWESSYEQY
TRBJ2-1 few TRBV7-3 ASSLAGASGEQF
TRBJ2-3 . TRBV27 ASRVSEVSDTQY
TRBJ2-1 many TRBV12-3/TRBV12-4 ASRLGLAGENEQF
TRBJ2-3 many TRBV12-3/TRBV12-4 ASSSAGTSTDTQY
TRBJ2-7 few TRBV10-3 AISESTTGKKYEQY
TRBJ2-6 few TRBV29-1 SVGVRSGANVRT
TRBJ1-2 . TRBV20-1 SARDPGGGHDGYT
TRBJ2-7 few TRBV18 ASSPDKGNSYEQY
TRBJ2-1 . TRBV7-9 ASSQGGGSFEQF
TRBJ2-6 few TRBV27 ASSLRPIGTTASSGANVLT
TRBJ1-2 few TRBV27 ASSSGQGGNGYT
TRBJ1-5 few TRBV27 ASSLSRQFAYQPQH
TRBJ2-7 few TRBV5-1 ASSLGTTGTEQY
TRBJ2-3 few TRBV7-2 ASSPSGGIYTDTQY
TRBJ2-4 . TRBV18 ASSPGGTLAKNIQY
TRBJ2-1 few TRBV7-9 ASSLTGAAGNEQF
TRBJ2-1 few TRBV6-4 ASGGFGEQF
TRBJ2-5 many TRBV12-3/TRBV12-4 ASSLAGLAGETQY
TRBJ2-1 many TRBV5-1 ASSLVPSGGRNEQF
TRBJ2-7 . TRBV27 ASSVQGARSYEQY
TRBJ1-6 . TRBV20-1 SARVGGGSLPLH
TRBJ2-1 . TRBV7-9 ASSSRPRGPNWYNEQF
TRBJ2-5 . TRBV5-6 ASSPLRDPETQY
TRBJ1-1 . TRBV20-1 SARSWADTEAF
TRBJ2-2 . TRBV2 VSSYRLVGISTGELF
TRBJ1-2 . TRBV28 ASSPSPGQGPYGYT
TRBJ2-1 few TRBV7-8 ASTNTPSYNEQF
TRBJ2-4 . TRBV4-1 ASSQGPRGGSKNIQY
TRBJ2-1 many TRBV9 ASSVSGAPYNEQF
TRBJ2-1 . TRBV20-1 SAKGDRGSGYNEQF
TRBJ2-7 . TRBV9 ASSLGRWKDEQY
TRBJ2-5 many TRBV28 ASSLLGQGIQETQY
TRBJ2-7 . TRBV11-2 ASSSQRDSRGYEQY
TRBJ1-6 . TRBV3-1 ASSRGEPSSYNSPLH
TRBJ1-1 few TRBV2 ASIGQGDTEAF
TRBJ1-2 . TRBV6-2/TRBV6-3 ASVNGGSEDGYT
TRBJ1-4 . TRBV12-3/TRBV12-4 ASSFRVGKLF
TRBJ2-5 . TRBV29-1 SVRLPRGGNEQY